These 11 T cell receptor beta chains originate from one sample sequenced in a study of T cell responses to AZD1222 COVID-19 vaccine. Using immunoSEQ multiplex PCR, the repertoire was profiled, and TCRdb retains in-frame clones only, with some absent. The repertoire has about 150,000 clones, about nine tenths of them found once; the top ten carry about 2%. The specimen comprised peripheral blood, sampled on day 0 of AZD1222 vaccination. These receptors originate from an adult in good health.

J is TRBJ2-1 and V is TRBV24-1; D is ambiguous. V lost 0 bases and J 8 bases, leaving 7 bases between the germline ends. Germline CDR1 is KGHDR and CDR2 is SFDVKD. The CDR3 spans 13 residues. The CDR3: CATSDLSSYEQFF. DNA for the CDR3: TGTGCCACCAGTGATTTGAGTAGCTATGAGCAGTTCTTC.

The CDR3 coding sequence is TGTGCCAGCAGCTTTCGGGGGAGTAACGAGCAGTACTTC. Translating it yields CASSFRGSNEQYF. This sequence joins TRBV7-2 and TRBJ2-7; tentatively, D is TRBD2 (6 bases). Germline lookup yields CDR1 SGHTA and CDR2 FQGNSA. V gave up 3 bases and J gave up 5 bases, with 11 bases separating them. The CDR3 length is 13 residues.

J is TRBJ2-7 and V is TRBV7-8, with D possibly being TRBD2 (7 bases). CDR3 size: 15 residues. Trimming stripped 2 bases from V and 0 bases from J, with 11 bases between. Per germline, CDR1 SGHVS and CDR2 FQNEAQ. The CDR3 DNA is TGTGCCAGCAGCTTAAGGGGGGGCGACTCCTACGAGCAGTACTTC. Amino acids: CASSLRGGDSYEQYF.

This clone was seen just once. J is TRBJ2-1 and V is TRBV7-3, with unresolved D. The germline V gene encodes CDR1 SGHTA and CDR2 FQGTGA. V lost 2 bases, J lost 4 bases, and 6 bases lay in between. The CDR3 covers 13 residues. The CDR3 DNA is TGTGCCAGCAGCTTAGACGGTTACAATGAGCAGTTCTTC. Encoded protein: CASSLDGYNEQFF.

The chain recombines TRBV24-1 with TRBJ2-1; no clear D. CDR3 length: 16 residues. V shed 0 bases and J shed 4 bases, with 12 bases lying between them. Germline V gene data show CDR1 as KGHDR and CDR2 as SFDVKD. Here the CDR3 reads CATSDLSGYQYNEQFF. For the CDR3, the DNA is TGTGCCACCAGTGATTTGTCGGGCTACCAATACAATGAGCAGTTCTTC.

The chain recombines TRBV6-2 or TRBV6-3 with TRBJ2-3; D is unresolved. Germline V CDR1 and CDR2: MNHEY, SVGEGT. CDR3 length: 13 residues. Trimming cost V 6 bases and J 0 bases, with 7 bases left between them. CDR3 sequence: CASSLWSTDTQYF. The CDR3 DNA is TGTGCCAGCAGCCTATGGAGCACAGATACGCAGTATTTT.

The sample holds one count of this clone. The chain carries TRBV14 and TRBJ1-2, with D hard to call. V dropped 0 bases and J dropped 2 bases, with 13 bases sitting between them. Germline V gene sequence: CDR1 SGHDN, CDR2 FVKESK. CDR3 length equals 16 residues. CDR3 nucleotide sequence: TGTGCCAGCAGCCAAGATATCCGAGGGCGGAACTATGGCTACACCTTC. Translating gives CASSQDIRGRNYGYTF. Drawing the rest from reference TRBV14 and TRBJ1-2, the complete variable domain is EAGVTQFPSHSVIEKGQTVTLRCDPISGHDNLYWYRRVMGKEIKFLLHFVKESKQDESGMPNNRFLAERTGGTYSTLKVQPAELEDSGVYFCASSQDIRGRNYGYTFGSGTRLTVV.

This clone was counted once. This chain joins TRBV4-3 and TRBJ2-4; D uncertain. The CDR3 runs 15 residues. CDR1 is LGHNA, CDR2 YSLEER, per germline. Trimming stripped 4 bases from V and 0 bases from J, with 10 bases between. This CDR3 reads CASSPSVLAKNIQYF. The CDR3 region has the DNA TGCGCCAGCAGCCCATCAGTCCTAGCCAAAAACATTCAGTACTTC.

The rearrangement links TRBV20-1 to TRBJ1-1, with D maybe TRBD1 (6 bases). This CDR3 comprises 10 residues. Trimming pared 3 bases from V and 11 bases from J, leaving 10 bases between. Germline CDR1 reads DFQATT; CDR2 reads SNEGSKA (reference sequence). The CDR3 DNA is TGCAGTGCTAGGGGACAACGGGCTTTCTTT. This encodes CSARGQRAFF.

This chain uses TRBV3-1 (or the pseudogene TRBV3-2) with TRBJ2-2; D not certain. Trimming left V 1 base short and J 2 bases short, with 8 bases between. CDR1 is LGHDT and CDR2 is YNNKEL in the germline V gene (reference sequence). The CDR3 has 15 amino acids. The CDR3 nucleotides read TGTGCCAGCAGCCAAGGCACCGCAAACACCGGGGAGCTGTTTTTT. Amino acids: CASSQGTANTGELFF.

The CDR3 sequence is CASSPEGGVMNEQFF. In DNA form, the CDR3 reads TGTGCCAGCAGCCCCGAGGGGGGAGTTATGAATGAGCAGTTCTTC. The genes are TRBV6-4 and TRBJ2-1; D possibly uses TRBD1 or TRBD2 (6 bases each). The CDR3 is 15 residues long. V gave up 6 bases and J gave up 7 bases, with 19 bases separating them. CDR1 is MRHNA, CDR2 SNTAGT, per germline.